The 24 T cell receptor beta chains listed next were all sequenced from one sample in a study of T cell responses to AZD1222 COVID-19 vaccine listed by TCRdb under 2021. The meaning of the sample's time point label: about 28 days (+/-7) after the second vaccine dose. Receptor amplification or capture employed the immunoSEQ multiplex PCR assay. Entries here come from immuneACCESS through TCRdb and include only in-frame sequences with V and J called. Some clones fail to appear in such tables; in the studies checked, an unresolved V gene covers under half of the shortfall, and the cause of the remainder is unknown. The sample has approximately 140,000 clones on record, more than 85% of them singletons. The ten largest clones take up under 4.5% of the sample. The sample in question was peripheral blood, obtained 28 days after the second AZD1222 dose. The source is an adult who received the AZD1222 COVID-19 vaccine.

The rearrangement joins TRBV6-6 to TRBJ1-3; unclear D gene. This CDR3 has 15 residues. V was cut by 4 bases and J by 0 bases, with 10 bases left in between. CDR1 and CDR2 (germline): MNHNY, SVGAGI (reference sequence). The CDR3 DNA is TGTGCCAGCAGTTTCCCAACCTCCTCTGGAAACACCATATATTTT. Translated: CASSFPTSSGNTIYF.

This chain links TRBV28 with TRBJ2-1, with TRBD2 matching over 12 bases. Germline-derived CDR1 and CDR2 are MDHEN and SYDVKM. The CDR3 covers 16 residues. Trimming at V came to 6 bases and at J to 7 bases, leaving 10 bases not matched to a gene. The CDR3 here is CASSINGLAGPNEQFF. DNA of the CDR3: TGTGCCAGCAGCATCAATGGACTAGCGGGACCTAATGAGCAGTTCTTC.

The chain joins TRBV25-1 to TRBJ1-6; D is undetermined. Germline lookup yields CDR1 MGHDK and CDR2 SYGVNS. With 4 bases removed from V and 8 bases from J, the gap between germline ends came to 12 bases. This CDR3 contains 14 residues. CDR3 region: CASSVAGSDSPLHF. DNA of the CDR3: TGTGCCAGCAGTGTTGCGGGGAGTGATTCACCCCTCCACTTT.

On this clone itself: The same CDR3 arises from other DNA sequences in this sample as well. The chain employs TRBV9 and TRBJ2-1, with 7 bases lining up with TRBD2. The V gene end was trimmed by 0 bases and the J gene end by 1 base; junction bases not matched to a gene: 1. The length of the CDR3 is 15 residues. Germline lookup yields CDR1 SGDLS and CDR2 YYNGEE. The CDR3 nucleotides are TGTGCCAGCAGCGTAGGGGGAGGGTCCTACAATGAGCAGTTCTTC. This translates into CASSVGGGSYNEQFF. The full variable domain, completed using reference TRBV9 and TRBJ2-1, is DSGVTQTPKHLITATGQRVTLRCSPRSGDLSVYWYQQSLDQGLQFLIQYYNGEERAKGNILERFSAQQFPDLHSELNLSSLELGDSALYFCASSVGGGSYNEQFFGPGTRLTVL.

The V call is TRBV19, the J call TRBJ2-6; D possibly corresponds to TRBD2 (5 bases). Per germline, CDR1 LNHDA and CDR2 SQIVND (reference sequence). The CDR3 loop spans 19 amino acids. V was clipped by 1 base and J by 1 base, with 17 bases between them. The CDR3, as DNA: TGTGCCAGTAGTATAGCCCCCGGGATCTGGGTTTCTGGGGCCAACGTCCTGACTTTC. Protein product: CASSIAPGIWVSGANVLTF.

The chain is built from TRBV5-6 and TRBJ1-5; D is uncertain. Between the trimmed V and J ends, which lost 0 bases and 0 bases, there was a span of 7 bases. This CDR3 comprises 15 residues. Germline V gives CDR1 SGHDT, CDR2 YYEEEE. As DNA, the CDR3 is TGTGCCAGCAGCTTGGAACAAATTAGCAATCAGCCCCAGCATTTT. Its translation: CASSLEQISNQPQHF. The full variable domain, rest sourced from reference TRBV5-6 and TRBJ1-5, is DAGVTQSPTHLIKTRGQQVTLRCSPKSGHDTVSWYQQALGQGPQFIFQYYEEEERQRGNFPDRFSGHQFPNYSSELNVNALLLGDSALYLCASSLEQISNQPQHFGDGTRLSIL.

Here the CDR3 DNA reads TGCGCCAGCAGCCAAGTACCGACGGCTCCCCGCTATAATTCACCCCTCCACTTT. Translated, it gives CASSQVPTAPRYNSPLHF. This chain connects TRBV4-3 to TRBJ1-6; D unresolved. Trimming stripped 1 base from V and 3 bases from J, with 16 bases between. Germline values: CDR1 LGHNA, CDR2 YSLEER. The CDR3 is made up of 18 amino acids.

The chain couples TRBV21-1 to TRBJ2-2; the table assigns TRBD1, which was not confirmed against the DNA. TRBV21-1 has pseudogene status. The CDR3 runs 17 residues. CDR3 in amino acids: CASSKRDRGSNTGELFF. The CDR3 DNA follows: TGTGCCAGCAGCAAAAGGGACAGGGGTTCGAACACCGGGGAGCTGTTTTTT.

This chain links TRBV6-5 with TRBJ2-5; 9 bases are a match to TRBD2. The V gene's germline CDR1 is MNHEY and CDR2 SVGAGI. The CDR3 runs 15 residues. J lost 4 bases, V lost 10 bases, and 13 bases had no gene match. CDR3 sequence: CATGASGIRGETQYF. CDR3 coding DNA: TGTGCCACTGGTGCTAGCGGGATTAGAGGAGAGACCCAGTACTTC.

This clone was counted once. The genes are TRBV19 and TRBJ1-4, with 8 bases matching TRBD1. This CDR3 is built from 16 residues. Germline V gives CDR1 LNHDA, CDR2 SQIVND (reference sequence). With V trimmed by 6 bases and J by 4 bases, 10 bases remained unmatched. CDR3 loop: CASSPQGAQSNEKLFF. The DNA for the CDR3 is TGTGCCAGTAGCCCCCAGGGGGCGCAAAGTAATGAAAAACTGTTTTTT.

The rearrangement links TRBV4-2 to TRBJ2-7; TRBD1 agrees at 9 bases. CDR1 and CDR2 from the germline V gene are LGHNA and YNFKEQ. The ends lost 2 bases at V and 3 bases at J; junction bases unmatched: 5. This CDR3 is built from 15 residues. CDR3 bases: TGTGCCAGCAGCCAATTCCCGGGACAGGGCTACGAGCAGTACTTC. This sequence encodes CASSQFPGQGYEQYF.

The chain's CDR3 is CATSRLTRGAPEAFF. The CDR3 nucleotides are TGTGCCACCAGCAGGTTAACCCGGGGGGCCCCTGAAGCTTTCTTT. The gene calls are TRBV15 and TRBJ1-1, with D possibly TRBD1 on 6 matching bases. Germline CDR1 and CDR2: LNHNV and YYDKDF (reference sequence). Trimming stripped 3 bases from V and 6 bases from J, with 17 bases between. The CDR3 contains 15 residues.

The chain carries TRBV5-4 and TRBJ2-7; either TRBD1 or TRBD2 may supply D (5 bases each). CDR3 length: 15 residues. V was cut by 3 bases and J by 3 bases, with 16 bases left in between. From germline, CDR1 is SGHNT and CDR2 YYREEE (reference sequence). The CDR3 loop is CASSSGTSRFYEQYF. The CDR3 region has the DNA TGTGCCAGCAGCTCCGGGACCTCGAGATTCTACGAGCAGTACTTC.

The V gene is TRBV4-3, the J gene TRBJ1-5; the D gene is possibly TRBD1 (5 bases). This CDR3 has 17 residues. Trimming stripped 0 bases from V and 0 bases from J, with 12 bases between. Germline V gene sequence: CDR1 LGHNA, CDR2 YSLEER. The CDR3 region has the DNA TGCGCCAGCAGCCAAGAATTGGGGGTCAATAGCAATCAGCCCCAGCATTTT. It is translated as CASSQELGVNSNQPQHF.

The chain couples TRBV6-5 to TRBJ2-1, with 8 bases aligning to TRBD1. The germline CDR1 and CDR2 sequences are MNHEY and SVGAGI. The V segment lost 8 bases and the J segment 4 bases; nucleotides outside the gene matches: 4. CDR3 length: 13 amino acids. DNA of the CDR3: TGTGCCAGCCGGACAGGGCCTTACAATGAGCAGTTCTTC. Amino acid sequence: CASRTGPYNEQFF.

The rearrangement joins TRBV2 to TRBJ1-3; possible D gene TRBD1, 6 bases. Per the germline V gene, CDR1 is SNHLY and CDR2 is FYNNEI. The ends were cut back, 7 bases at V and 5 bases at J, with 12 bases in the middle. CDR3 length equals 13 residues. DNA of the CDR3: TGTGCCAGCACCCGGACAGTCAGAAACACCATATATTTT. This encodes CASTRTVRNTIYF.

DNA of the CDR3: TGTGCCAGTTCGTCTGGGGGGACTAGCGGGAGCTCCTACGAGCAGTACTTC. Residues: CASSSGGTSGSSYEQYF. The J gene is TRBJ2-7, the V gene TRBV19, with TRBD2 matching over 14 bases. CDR3 length: 17 residues. Germline CDR1 is LNHDA and CDR2 is SQIVND (reference sequence). V dropped 8 bases and J dropped 0; count of bases not matched to a gene: 9.

The genes are TRBV4-3 and TRBJ1-1, with TRBD1 identical over 9 bases. CDR1 and CDR2 (germline): LGHNA, YSLEER. This CDR3 has 18 residues. J gave up 0 bases and V 4 bases, and 12 bases lay outside the gene matches. The CDR3 protein is CASSRTMPGQGMNTEAFF. The CDR3 region has the DNA TGCGCCAGCAGCCGGACGATGCCGGGACAGGGCATGAACACTGAAGCTTTCTTT.

The chain combines TRBV7-9 with TRBJ2-1; tentatively, D is TRBD2 (6 bases). V lost 11 bases and J lost 5, with 19 bases in between. Germline V gene data show CDR1 as SEHNR and CDR2 as FQNEAQ (reference sequence). This CDR3 region has 14 residues. CDR3 in amino acids: CASQEGRADNEQFF. CDR3 nucleotide sequence: TGTGCCTCGCAGGAGGGGCGGGCAGACAATGAGCAGTTCTTC.

V usage is TRBV27 and J usage is TRBJ2-3; 7 bases agree with TRBD1. V lost 8 bases to trimming and J lost 1 base; unmatched junction nucleotides: 12. Germline assignment: CDR1 MNHEY and CDR2 SMNVEV (reference sequence). CDR3 length: 16 residues. The CDR3 spells CASGYRGSVGTDTQYF. Here the CDR3 DNA reads TGTGCCAGCGGCTACAGGGGATCCGTCGGCACAGATACGCAGTATTTT.

The chain has TRBV5-4 and TRBJ2-1, with TRBD2 matching over 7 bases. The germline gives CDR1 SGHNT, CDR2 YYREEE (reference sequence). With V trimmed by 0 bases and J by 10 bases, 10 bases remained unmatched. The CDR3 has 15 residues. CDR3 loop: CASSLEWEGSGEQFF. The CDR3 DNA sequence: TGTGCCAGCAGCTTGGAGTGGGAGGGGTCTGGGGAGCAGTTCTTC.

This chain links TRBV5-6 with TRBJ2-6, with D unclear. Trimming took 4 bases from V and 2 from J, leaving 10 bases between them. Germline-derived CDR1 and CDR2 are SGHDT and YYEEEE. The CDR3 sequence is 15 residues long. In nucleotides, the CDR3 is TGTGCCAGCAGCGAGGACGTACCTGGGGCCAACGTCCTGACTTTC. It yields the protein CASSEDVPGANVLTF.

The chain joins TRBV5-4 to TRBJ1-5; no clear D. CDR1 and CDR2 (germline): SGHNT, YYREEE (reference sequence). Trimming took 2 bases from V and 2 from J, leaving 5 bases between them. The CDR3 is 13 residues long. CDR3 amino acids: CASSFDGNQPQHF. In DNA form, the CDR3 reads TGTGCCAGCAGCTTCGACGGCAATCAGCCCCAGCATTTT.

The chain recombines TRBV7-9 with TRBJ2-2; the match to TRBD2 covers 8 bases. The CDR3 length is 15 residues. Trimming cost V 7 bases and J 0 bases; bases outside gene matches: 4. Germline loops: CDR1 SEHNR, CDR2 FQNEAQ (reference sequence). CDR3 bases: TGTGCCAGCACCCCACTAGCGGCGAACACCGGGGAGCTGTTTTTT. As protein: CASTPLAANTGELFF.